This TCR beta chain was identified during a study of blood T cell repertoires in COVID-19. This CDR3 spans 16 amino acids. Germline CDR1 is KGHSH and CDR2 is LQKENI. V dropped 2 bases and J dropped 0 bases, with 10 bases sitting between them. Per the study methods: It was from reference gene primer amplification that nucleated cell counts were estimated. The assay was immunoSEQ multiplex PCR, and TCRdb's table has in-frame clones only and misses some. V, J and clone size reflect that table, while D and trimming were determined from the DNA. The sample contains approximately 210,000 clones, about 83% of which appear only once.

The sequenced sample consisted of peripheral blood. The V and J genes are TRBV18 and TRBJ2-2; D possibly corresponds to TRBD1 (6 bases). This TCR was recovered from a woman aged 70-85 years with active or convalescent COVID-19. The DNA of the CDR3 is TGTGCCAGCTCACCATACAGGGTCGCGAACACCGGGGAGCTGTTTTTT. Translation: CASSPYRVANTGELFF.